The present T cell receptor (beta chain) was sequenced within a study of shared T cell receptors in the human thymus. Data came from immunoSEQ multiplex PCR; TCRdb stores just in-frame clones and leaves some out. In the table there are roughly 560,000 clones, 75% to 80% of which are singletons. A further study also used this sample, focusing on human thymus T cells. That paper states: Immunologically healthy infants in Finland undergoing congenital heart defect surgery were the donors. The source of the thymus tissue was resections taken during corrective heart surgery. Gene usage for V and J segments appeared biased in thymic and blood repertoires. Unrelated individuals had highly overlapping thymic repertoires, as reported in related research.

Material for sequencing was thymocytes. This clonotype originated in a boy under three years old with a congenital heart defect.

This chain's CDR3 is CASSLKAGSATTNEKLFF. The CDR3 bases are TGTGCCAGCAGCTTAAAAGCAGGGTCGGCTACAACTAATGAAAAACTGTTTTTT. The chain employs TRBV5-4 and TRBJ1-4, with D perhaps matching TRBD1 (5 bases). Trimming pared 2 bases from V and 0 bases from J, leaving 17 bases between. In germline, CDR1 is SGHNT, CDR2 YYREEE (reference sequence). The CDR3 contains 18 residues.